The entry below describes one T cell receptor (beta chain). Its antigen is undetermined. This record belongs to a study of T cells in Graves' hyperthyroidism and ophthalmopathy. Study details: Peripheral blood was collected at initial diagnosis, before any treatment. The study's findings and limits: Prediction of ophthalmopathy progression came a median about 6 months pre-onset.

The source material, RNA transcripts, was used to amplify TCR beta CDR3 regions. The TCR CDR3 was amplified in a first-round RT-PCR using the HTBI primer set. One entry per CDR3 protein results from TCRdb running MiXCR on the multiplex PCR reads. Here the sample spans over 500,000 distinct CDR3 sequences, approximately 14% being singletons. Graves' hyperthyroidism qualified as stable when ophthalmopathy did not progress within 18 months. From germline, CDR1 is GTSNPN and CDR2 SVGIG (reference sequence). This CDR3 is built from 16 residues. With 5 bases clipped from V and 5 bases from J, the junction kept 12 bases outside the gene matches.

This clonotype was sampled from a woman between 35 and 50 years old with Graves' hyperthyroidism. The gene calls are TRBV30 and TRBJ2-2, with 9 bases lining up with TRBD2. The specimen was blood. The CDR3 DNA reads TGTGCCTGGGGTACTCCTTTTAGCGGGAGTACCGGGGAGCTGTTTTTT. It translates to CAWGTPFSGSTGELFF.